This TCR beta chain was captured in a study of T-cell reconstitution after alpha-beta-depleted transplantation in children. The CDR3 runs to 21 residues. V dropped 1 base and J dropped 6 bases, with 31 bases sitting between them. The study's findings and limits: Once a year had passed after transplant, T-cell counts and diversity came mostly from newly produced T cells. Several hundred expanded graft clones reportedly supplied alpha-beta T cells about two months after transplant.

This clonotype has a count of ten or more. The antigen is unknown. This sample's TCRbeta library carried unique molecular identifier barcodes. One entry per CDR3 protein, called by TCRdb with MiXCR from the PCR reads. The sample holds 150,000 to 250,000 distinct CDR3 sequences, 5% to 7.5% seen once. This sequence was found in a girl in the first two years of life with combined immunodeficiency, due to receive a stem cell transplant. The V and J genes are TRBV12-3 or TRBV12-4 and TRBJ2-1; D possibly uses TRBD1 or TRBD2 (5 bases each). This specimen was PBMCs, taken before TCRalphabeta/CD19-depleted stem cell transplant. The CDR3 bases are TGTGCCAGCAGTTTAGTTTTATTATTGGGGATCGTCCTCGGGGACGGCAATGAGCAGTTCTTC. It encodes CASSLVLLLGIVLGDGNEQFF.